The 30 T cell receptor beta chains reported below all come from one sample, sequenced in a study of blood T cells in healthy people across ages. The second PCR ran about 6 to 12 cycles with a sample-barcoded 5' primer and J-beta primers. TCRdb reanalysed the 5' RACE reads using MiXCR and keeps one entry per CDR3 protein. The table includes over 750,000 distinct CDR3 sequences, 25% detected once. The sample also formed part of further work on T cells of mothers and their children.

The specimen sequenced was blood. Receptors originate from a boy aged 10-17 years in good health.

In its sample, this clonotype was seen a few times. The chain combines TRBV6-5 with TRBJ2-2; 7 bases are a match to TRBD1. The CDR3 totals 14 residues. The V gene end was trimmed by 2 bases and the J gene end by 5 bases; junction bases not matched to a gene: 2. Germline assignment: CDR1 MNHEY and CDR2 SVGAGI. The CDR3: CASSYLQGTGELFF. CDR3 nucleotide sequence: TGTGCCAGCAGTTACCTACAGGGGACCGGGGAGCTGTTTTTT.

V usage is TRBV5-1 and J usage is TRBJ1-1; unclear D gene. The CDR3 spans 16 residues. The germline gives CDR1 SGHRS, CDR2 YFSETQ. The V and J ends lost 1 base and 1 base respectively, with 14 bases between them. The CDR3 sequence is CASSLSLGAGNTEAFF. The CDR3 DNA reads TGCGCCAGCAGCTTGTCGCTGGGCGCGGGGAACACTGAAGCTTTCTTT.

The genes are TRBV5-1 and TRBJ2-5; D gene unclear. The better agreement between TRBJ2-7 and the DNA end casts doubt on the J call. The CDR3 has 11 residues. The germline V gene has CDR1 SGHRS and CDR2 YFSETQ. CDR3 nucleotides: TGCGCCAGCAGCTTCAACCACGAGCAGTACTTC. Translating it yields CASSFNHEQYF.

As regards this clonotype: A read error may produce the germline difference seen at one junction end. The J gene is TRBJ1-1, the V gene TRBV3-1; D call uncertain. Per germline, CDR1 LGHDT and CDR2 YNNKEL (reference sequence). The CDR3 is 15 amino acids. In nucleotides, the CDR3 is TGTACCAGCTCGCCTGTATTAAGCGGGGACACTGAAGCTTTCTTT. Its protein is CTSSPVLSGDTEAFF.

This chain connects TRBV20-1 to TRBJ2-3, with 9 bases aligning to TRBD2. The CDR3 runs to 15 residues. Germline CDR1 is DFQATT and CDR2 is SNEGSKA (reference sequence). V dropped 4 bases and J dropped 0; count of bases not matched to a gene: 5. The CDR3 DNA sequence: TGCAGTGCTATCGGCGCGGGAGGGAGCACAGATACGCAGTATTTT. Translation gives CSAIGAGGSTDTQYF.

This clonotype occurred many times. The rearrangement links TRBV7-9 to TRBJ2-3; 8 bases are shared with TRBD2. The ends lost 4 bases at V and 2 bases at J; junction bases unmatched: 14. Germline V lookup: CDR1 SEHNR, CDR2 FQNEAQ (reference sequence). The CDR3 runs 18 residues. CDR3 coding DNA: TGTGCCAGCAGCTCCCGAATCCAGCGGGAGAGTGTCACAGATACGCAGTATTTT. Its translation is CASSSRIQRESVTDTQYF. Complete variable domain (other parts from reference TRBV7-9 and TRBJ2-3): DTGVSQNPRHKITKRGQNVTFRCDPISEHNRLYWYRQTLGQGPEFLTYFQNEAQLEKSRLLSDRFSAERPKGSFSTLEIQRTEQGDSAMYLCASSSRIQRESVTDTQYFGPGTRLTVL.

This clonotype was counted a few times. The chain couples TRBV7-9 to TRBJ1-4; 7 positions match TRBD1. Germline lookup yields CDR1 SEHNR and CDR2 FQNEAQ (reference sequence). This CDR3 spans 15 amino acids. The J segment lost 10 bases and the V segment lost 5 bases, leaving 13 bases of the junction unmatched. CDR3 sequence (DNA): TGTGCCAGCAGCATCGGCGGGGTTGGGGACAGAAAACTGTTTTTT. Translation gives CASSIGGVGDRKLFF.

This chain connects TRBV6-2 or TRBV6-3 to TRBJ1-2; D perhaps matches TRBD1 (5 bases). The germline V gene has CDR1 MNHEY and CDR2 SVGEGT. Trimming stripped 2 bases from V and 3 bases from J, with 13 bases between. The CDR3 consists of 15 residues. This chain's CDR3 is CASSYRGPSHYGYTF. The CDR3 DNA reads TGTGCCAGCAGTTACCGGGGACCGTCGCACTATGGCTACACCTTC.

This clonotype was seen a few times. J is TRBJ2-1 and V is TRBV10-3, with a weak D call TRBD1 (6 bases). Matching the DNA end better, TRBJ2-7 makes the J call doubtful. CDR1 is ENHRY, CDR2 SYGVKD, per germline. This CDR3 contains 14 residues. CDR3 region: CAISERQEVYEQYF. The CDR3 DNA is TGTGCCATCAGTGAGCGACAGGAGGTTTATGAGCAGTACTTC.

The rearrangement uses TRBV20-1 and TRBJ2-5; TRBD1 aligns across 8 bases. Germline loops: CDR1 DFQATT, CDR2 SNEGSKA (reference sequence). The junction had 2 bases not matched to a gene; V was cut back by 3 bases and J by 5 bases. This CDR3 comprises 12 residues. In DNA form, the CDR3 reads TGCAGTGCTAGCAGGGGGCCGGAGACCCAGTACTTC. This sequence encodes CSASRGPETQYF.

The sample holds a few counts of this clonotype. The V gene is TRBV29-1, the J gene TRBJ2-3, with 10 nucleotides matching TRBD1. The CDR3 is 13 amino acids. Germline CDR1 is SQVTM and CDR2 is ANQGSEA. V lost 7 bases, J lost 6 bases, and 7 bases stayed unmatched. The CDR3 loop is CSDSGTGEDTQYF. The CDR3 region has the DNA TGCAGCGACTCCGGGACAGGGGAGGATACGCAGTATTTT.

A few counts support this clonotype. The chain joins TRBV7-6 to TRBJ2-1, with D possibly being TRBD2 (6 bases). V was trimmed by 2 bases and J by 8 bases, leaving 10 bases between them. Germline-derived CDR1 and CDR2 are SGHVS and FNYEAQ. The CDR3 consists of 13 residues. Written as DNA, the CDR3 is TGTGCCAGCAGCTTAACTAGCTGGCATGAGCAGTTCTTC. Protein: CASSLTSWHEQFF.

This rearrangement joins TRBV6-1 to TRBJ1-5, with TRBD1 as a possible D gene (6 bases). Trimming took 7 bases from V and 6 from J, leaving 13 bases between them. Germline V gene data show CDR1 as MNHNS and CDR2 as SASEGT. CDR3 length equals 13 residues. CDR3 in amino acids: CASKQGVTQPQHF. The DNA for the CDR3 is TGTGCCAGCAAACAGGGAGTTACTCAGCCCCAGCATTTT.

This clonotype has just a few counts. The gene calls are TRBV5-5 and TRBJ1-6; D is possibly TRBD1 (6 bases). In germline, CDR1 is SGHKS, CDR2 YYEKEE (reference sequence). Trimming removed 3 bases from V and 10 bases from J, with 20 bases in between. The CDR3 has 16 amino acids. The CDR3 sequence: CASSSGVPGEGSPLHF. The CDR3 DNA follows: TGTGCCAGCAGCTCCGGCGTTCCAGGGGAAGGCTCACCCCTCCACTTT.

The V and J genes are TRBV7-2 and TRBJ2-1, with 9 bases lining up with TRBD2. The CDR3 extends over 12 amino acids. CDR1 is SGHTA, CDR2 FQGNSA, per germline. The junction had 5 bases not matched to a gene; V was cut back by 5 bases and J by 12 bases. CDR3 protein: CASSPQLAGQFF. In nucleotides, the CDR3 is TGTGCCAGCAGCCCTCAACTAGCGGGGCAGTTCTTC. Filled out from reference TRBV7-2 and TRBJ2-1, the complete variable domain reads GAGVSQSPSNKVTEKGKDVELRCDPISGHTALYWYRQSLGQGLEFLIYFQGNSAPDKSGLPSDRFSAERTGGSVSTLTIQRTQQEDSAVYLCASSPQLAGQFFGPGTRLTVL.

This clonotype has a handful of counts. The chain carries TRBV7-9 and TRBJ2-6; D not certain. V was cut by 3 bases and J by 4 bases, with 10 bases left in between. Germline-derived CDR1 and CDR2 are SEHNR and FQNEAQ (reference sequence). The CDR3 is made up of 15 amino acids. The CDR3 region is CASSFPDLGANVLTF. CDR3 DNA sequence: TGTGCCAGCAGCTTTCCCGACCTAGGGGCCAACGTCCTGACTTTC.

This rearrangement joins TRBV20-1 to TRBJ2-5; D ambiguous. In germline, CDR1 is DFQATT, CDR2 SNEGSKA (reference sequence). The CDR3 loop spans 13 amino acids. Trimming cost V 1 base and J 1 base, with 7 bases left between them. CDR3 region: CSARAAAQETQYF. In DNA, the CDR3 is TGCAGTGCTAGAGCAGCAGCCCAAGAGACCCAGTACTTC.

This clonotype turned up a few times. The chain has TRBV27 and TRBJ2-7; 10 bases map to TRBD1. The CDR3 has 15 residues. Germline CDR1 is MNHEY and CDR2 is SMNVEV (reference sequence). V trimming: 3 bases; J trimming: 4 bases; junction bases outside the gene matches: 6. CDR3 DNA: TGTGCCAGCAGTTTCTCGGGACAGGGGAGGTACGAGCAGTACTTC. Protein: CASSFSGQGRYEQYF.

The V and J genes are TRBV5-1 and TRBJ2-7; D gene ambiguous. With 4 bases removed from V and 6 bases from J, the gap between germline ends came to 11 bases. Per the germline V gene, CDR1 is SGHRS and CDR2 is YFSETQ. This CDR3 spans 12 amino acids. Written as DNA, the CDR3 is TGCGCCAGCAGCGCAGGTCCGTTCGAGCAGTACTTC. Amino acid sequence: CASSAGPFEQYF.

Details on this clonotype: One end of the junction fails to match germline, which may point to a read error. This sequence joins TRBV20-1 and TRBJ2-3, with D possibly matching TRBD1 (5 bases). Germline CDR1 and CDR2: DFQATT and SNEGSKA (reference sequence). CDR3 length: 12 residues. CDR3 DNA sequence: TGCAGCGCTAAGAAGGGGCTGGATACGCTGTATTTT. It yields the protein CSAKKGLDTLYF.

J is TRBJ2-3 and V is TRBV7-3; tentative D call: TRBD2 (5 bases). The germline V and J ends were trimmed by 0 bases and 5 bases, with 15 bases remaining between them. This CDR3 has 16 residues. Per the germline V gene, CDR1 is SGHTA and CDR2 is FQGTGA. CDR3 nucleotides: TGTGCCAGCAGCTTAACGGCCAGATCGAGCGGAGATACGCAGTATTTT. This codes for CASSLTARSSGDTQYF. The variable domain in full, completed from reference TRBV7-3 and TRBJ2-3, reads GAGVSQTPSNKVTEKGKYVELRCDPISGHTALYWYRQSLGQGPEFLIYFQGTGAADDSGLPNDRFFAVRPEGSVSTLKIQRTERGDSAVYLCASSLTARSSGDTQYFGPGTRLTVL.

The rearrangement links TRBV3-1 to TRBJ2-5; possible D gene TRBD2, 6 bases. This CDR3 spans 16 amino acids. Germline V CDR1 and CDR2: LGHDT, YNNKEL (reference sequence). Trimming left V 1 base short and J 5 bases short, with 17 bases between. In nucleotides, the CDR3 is TGTGCCAGCAGCCAAGGATGGGAGTCTGCGGGGGAGACCCAGTACTTC. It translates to CASSQGWESAGETQYF.

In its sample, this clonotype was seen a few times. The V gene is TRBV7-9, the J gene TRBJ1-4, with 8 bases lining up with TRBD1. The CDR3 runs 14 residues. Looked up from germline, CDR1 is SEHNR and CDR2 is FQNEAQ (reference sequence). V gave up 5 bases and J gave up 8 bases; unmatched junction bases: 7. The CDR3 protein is CASSATGGQEKLFF. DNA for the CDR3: TGTGCCAGCAGCGCCACAGGGGGACAGGAAAAACTGTTTTTT.

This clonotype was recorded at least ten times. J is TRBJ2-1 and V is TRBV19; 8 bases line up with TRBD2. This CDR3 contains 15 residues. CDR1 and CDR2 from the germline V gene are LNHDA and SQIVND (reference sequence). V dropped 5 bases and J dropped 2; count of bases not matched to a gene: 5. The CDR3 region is CASSPGLEPYNEQFF. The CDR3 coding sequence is TGTGCCAGTAGTCCGGGACTAGAGCCCTACAATGAGCAGTTCTTC.

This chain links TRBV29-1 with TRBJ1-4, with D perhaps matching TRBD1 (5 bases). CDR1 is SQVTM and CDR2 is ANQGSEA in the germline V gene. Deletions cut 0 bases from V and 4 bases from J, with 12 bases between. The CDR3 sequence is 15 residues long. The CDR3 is CSVEDMAQGNEKLFF. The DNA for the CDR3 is TGCAGCGTTGAAGACATGGCGCAGGGTAATGAAAAACTGTTTTTT.

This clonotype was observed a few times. CDR3 nucleotide sequence: TGTGCCAGCAGCCAAGATACTCAGGACGGACGGACGCAGTTCTTC. It encodes CASSQDTQDGRTQFF. The chain links TRBV3-1 to TRBJ2-5; D remains ambiguous. The J call could be wrong; TRBJ2-1 is a better fit for the DNA end. Germline values: CDR1 LGHDT, CDR2 YNNKEL (reference sequence). The CDR3 consists of 15 residues.

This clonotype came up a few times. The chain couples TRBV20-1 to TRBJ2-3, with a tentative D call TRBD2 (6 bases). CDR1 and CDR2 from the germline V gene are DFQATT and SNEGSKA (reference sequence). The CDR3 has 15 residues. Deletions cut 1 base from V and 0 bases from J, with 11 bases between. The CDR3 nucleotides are TGCAGTGCTAGAGTCGACGGGACTAGCACAGATACGCAGTATTTT. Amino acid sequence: CSARVDGTSTDTQYF.

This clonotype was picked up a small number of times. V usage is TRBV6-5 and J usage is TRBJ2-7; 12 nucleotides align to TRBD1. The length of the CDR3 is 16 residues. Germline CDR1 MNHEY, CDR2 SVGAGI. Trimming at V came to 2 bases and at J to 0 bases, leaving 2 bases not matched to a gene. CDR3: CASSYGTGGFSYEQYF. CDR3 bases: TGTGCCAGCAGTTACGGGACAGGGGGCTTCTCCTACGAGCAGTACTTC.

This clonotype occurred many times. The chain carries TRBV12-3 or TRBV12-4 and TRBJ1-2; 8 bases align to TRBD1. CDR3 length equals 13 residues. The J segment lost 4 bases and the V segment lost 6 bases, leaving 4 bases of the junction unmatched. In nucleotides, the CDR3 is TGTGCCAGCAGCCTCGGGACAGGCTATGGCTACACCTTC. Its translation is CASSLGTGYGYTF.

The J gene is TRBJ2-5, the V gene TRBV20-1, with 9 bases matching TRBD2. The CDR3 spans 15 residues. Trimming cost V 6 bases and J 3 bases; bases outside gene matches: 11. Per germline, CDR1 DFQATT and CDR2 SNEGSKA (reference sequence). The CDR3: CSAPRLAEGEETQYF. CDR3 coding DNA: TGCAGTGCCCCCAGACTAGCGGAGGGGGAAGAGACCCAGTACTTC.